The entry that follows covers one T cell receptor beta chain sequence. The assay was immunoSEQ multiplex PCR, and TCRdb's table has in-frame clones only and misses some. The sample has almost 90,000 clones, approximately 87% seen once. This CDR3 is built from 17 residues. Germline V gene sequence: CDR1 LNHNV, CDR2 YYDKDF (reference sequence). With 0 bases removed from V and 2 bases from J, the gap between germline ends came to 16 bases. This sample was taken from a study of OX40 agonist ivuxolimab in advanced cancers. Study-level background: The study reported partial responses in three patients: one hepatocellular carcinoma, two cutaneous melanoma.

Blood was sampled at baseline, cycle 4 day 1, and cycle 7 day 1. J is TRBJ1-1 and V is TRBV15, with unresolved D. Specimen: CD4+ or CD8+ T cells sorted from blood, collected in a trial of the OX40 agonist ivuxolimab. This clonotype was sampled from an adult with an advanced solid tumor such as melanoma, head and neck, liver or kidney cancer. The CDR3 DNA reads TGTGCCACCAGCAGAGATCTAGGGCAGATGAGAAACACTGAAGCTTTCTTT. The encoded protein is CATSRDLGQMRNTEAFF. Supplemented by reference TRBV15 and TRBJ1-1, the full variable domain reads DAMVIQNPRYQVTQFGKPVTLSCSQTLNHNVMYWYQQKSSQAPKLLFHYYDKDFNNEADTPDNFQSRRPNTSFCFLDIRSPGLGDTAMYLCATSRDLGQMRNTEAFFGQGTRLTVV.